The clone carrying this TCR beta chain appeared a single time. Its target is not known. The treatment was: roughly 10-day PBMC culture with coronavirus spike peptide pools or control peptides (ViraFEST assay). After expanding antigen-specific T cells with peptide pools, ViraFEST sequenced their TCRs. Germline lookup yields CDR1 DFQATT and CDR2 SNEGSKA (reference sequence). CDR3 size: 14 residues. V lost 2 bases and J lost 6; bases outside the gene matches: 8. This entry belongs to a study of vaccination and CD4 T cells after COVID-19. Across the study: For post-vaccine samples, collection took place a median about 70 days after dose two, ranging from 14 to 241. Controls had a CEFX pool, an HIV-1 Nef pool, or no peptide added.

Sequence data for DNA of cultured CD4+ T cells were generated by the Oncomine TCR Beta short-read assay. TCRdb reprocessed the PCR reads with MiXCR, giving one entry per CDR3 protein. Here the sample spans approximately 11,000 distinct CDR3 sequences, over 75% being singletons. J is TRBJ1-2 and V is TRBV20-1; TRBD1 agrees at 8 bases. Sequenced sample: CD4+ T cells from blood, cultured in vitro. This sequence was found in a human donor who had recovered from COVID-19. The CDR3 here is CSARLGQAINGYTF. CDR3 coding DNA: TGCAGTGCTAGATTGGGACAGGCCATTAATGGCTACACCTTC.